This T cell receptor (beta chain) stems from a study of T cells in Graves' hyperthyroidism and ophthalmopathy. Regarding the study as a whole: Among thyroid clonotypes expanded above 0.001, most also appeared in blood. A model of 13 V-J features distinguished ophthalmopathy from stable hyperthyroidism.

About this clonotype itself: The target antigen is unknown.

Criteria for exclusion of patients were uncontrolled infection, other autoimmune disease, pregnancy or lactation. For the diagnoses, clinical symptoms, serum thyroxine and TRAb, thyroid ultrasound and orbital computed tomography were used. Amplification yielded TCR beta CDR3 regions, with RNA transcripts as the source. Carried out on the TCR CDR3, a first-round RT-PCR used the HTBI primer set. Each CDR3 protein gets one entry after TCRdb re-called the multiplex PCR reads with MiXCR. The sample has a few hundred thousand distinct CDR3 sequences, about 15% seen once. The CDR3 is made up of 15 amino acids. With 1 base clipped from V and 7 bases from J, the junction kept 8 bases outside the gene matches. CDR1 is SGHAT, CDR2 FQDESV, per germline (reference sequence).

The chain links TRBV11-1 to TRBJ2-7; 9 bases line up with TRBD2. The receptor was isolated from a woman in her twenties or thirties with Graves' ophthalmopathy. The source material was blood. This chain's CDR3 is CASSLVLAGDLEQYF. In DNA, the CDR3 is TGTGCCAGCAGCTTAGTATTAGCGGGAGATCTTGAGCAGTACTTC.